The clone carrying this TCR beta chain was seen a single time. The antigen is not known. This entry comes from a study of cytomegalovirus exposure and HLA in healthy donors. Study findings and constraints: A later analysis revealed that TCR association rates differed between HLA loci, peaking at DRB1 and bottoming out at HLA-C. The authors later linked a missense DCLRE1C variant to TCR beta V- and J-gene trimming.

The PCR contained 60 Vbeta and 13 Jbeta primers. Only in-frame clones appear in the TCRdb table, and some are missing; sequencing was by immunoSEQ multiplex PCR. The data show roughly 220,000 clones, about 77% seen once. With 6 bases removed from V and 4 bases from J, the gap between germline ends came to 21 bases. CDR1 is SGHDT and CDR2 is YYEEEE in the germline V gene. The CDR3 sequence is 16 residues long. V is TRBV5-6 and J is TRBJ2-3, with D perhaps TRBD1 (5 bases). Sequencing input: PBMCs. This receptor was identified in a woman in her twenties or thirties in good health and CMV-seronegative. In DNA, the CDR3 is TGTGCCAGCACGTCCCTTAATCAGGGAAGGTCAGATACGCAGTATTTT. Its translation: CASTSLNQGRSDTQYF.